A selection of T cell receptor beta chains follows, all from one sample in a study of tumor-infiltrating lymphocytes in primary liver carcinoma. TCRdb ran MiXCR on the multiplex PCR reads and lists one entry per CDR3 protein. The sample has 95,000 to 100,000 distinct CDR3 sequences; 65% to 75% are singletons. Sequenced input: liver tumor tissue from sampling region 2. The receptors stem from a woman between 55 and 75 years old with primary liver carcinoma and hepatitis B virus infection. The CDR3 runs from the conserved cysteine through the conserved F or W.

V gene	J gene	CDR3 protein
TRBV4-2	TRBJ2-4	CASSQATSGSLAKNIQYF
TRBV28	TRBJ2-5	CASGLLRSRGETQYF
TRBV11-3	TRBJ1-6	CASSPPEAEDSPLHF
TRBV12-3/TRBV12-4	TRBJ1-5	CASSFLGSRYSNQSQHF
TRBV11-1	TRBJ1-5	CASSGQWNQPQHF
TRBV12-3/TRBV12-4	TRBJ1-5	CASSPMGRQPQHF
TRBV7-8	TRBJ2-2	CASSLEVGYLFF
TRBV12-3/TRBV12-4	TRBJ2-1	CASGLGTSWRPSYNEQFF
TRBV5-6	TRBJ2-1	CASSLKPVWGGSYNEQFF
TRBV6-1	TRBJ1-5	CASSEASNQLQHF
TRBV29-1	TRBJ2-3	CNVENQRGSTDTQYF
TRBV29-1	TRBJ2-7	CSVEDKDREQYF
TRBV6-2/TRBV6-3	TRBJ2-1	CASGGAGERFF
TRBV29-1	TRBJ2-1	CSVEEGSGRAYNEQFF
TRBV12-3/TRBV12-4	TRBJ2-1	CASSLAQDRGQFF
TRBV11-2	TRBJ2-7	CASSLRTGGVYEQYF
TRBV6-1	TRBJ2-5	CTSSPRDRNWETQYF
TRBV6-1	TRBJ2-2	CASSIRPSGSLSGVLFF
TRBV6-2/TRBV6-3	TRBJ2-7	CASRDETSGPYERYF
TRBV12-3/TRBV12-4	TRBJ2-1	CVSSSTTSGRRNEQFF
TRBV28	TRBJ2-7	CASSLSQVGWVRSYEQYF
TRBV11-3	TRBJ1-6	CASNPPEAGDSPLYF
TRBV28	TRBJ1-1	CASSSSRGRDTEAFF
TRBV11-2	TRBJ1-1	CASILERGRRVFF
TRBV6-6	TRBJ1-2	CASTYMSNCGYTF
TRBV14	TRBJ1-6	CASSQVPTSPLHF
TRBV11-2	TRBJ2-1	CVSSLGGCSNNEQFF
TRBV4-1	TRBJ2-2	CASSQARGLATGGLFF
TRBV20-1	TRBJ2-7	CSARTSGSYEQYF
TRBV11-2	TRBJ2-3	CACIPGLAGPDTPYF
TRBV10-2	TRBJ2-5	CASSEGLAGGSGETQYF
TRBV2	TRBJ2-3	CASRRGQGGADTQYF
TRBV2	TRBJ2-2	CASSGGQPNTGELFF